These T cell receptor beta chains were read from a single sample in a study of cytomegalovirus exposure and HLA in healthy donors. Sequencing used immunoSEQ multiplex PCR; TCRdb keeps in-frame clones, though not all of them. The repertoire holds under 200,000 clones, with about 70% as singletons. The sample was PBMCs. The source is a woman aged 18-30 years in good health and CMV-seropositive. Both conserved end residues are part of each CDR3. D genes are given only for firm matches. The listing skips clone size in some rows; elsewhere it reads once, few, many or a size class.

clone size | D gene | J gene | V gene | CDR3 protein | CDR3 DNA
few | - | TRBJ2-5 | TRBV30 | CAWSVFGPETQYF | TGTGCCTGGAGTGTCTTTGGGCCAGAGACCCAGTACTTC
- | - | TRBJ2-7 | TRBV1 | CTSSHPGPGLLSYEQYF | TGCACCAGCAGCCATCCGGGACCGGGACTACTCTCCTACGAGCAGTACTTC
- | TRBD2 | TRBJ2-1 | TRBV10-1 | CASSIATSGSYNEQFF | TGCGCCAGCAGTATCGCGACTAGCGGATCCTACAATGAGCAGTTCTTC
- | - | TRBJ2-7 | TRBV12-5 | CASGLDTGFNEQYF | TGTGCTAGTGGTTTGGATACAGGGTTCAACGAGCAGTACTTC
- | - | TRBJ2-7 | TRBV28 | CASRDPSTGVWDEQYF | TGTGCCAGCAGGGACCCCTCAACAGGAGTTTGGGACGAGCAGTACTTC
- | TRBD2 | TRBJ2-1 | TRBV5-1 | CASSLRLAGGPREQFF | TGCGCCAGCAGCCTACGACTAGCGGGAGGGCCTCGCGAGCAGTTCTTC
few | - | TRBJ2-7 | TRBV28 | CASSFSYRSSSYEQYF | TGTGCCAGCAGTTTTTCTTATCGGAGCAGCTCCTACGAGCAGTACTTC
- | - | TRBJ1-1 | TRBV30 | CAGSGHMGTEAFF | TGTGCCGGGTCGGGACACATGGGGACTGAAGCTTTCTTT
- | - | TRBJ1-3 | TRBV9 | CASSATGLRGNTIYF | TGTGCCAGCAGCGCTACAGGGTTAAGGGGAAACACCATATATTTT
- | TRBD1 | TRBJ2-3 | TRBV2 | CASRGTRTGMTDTQYF | TGTGCCAGCAGGGGGACCCGGACAGGGATGACAGATACGCAGTATTTT
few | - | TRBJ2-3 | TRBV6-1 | CASRRGGASDTQYF | TGTGCCAGCAGACGTGGGGGGGCCTCAGATACGCAGTATTTT
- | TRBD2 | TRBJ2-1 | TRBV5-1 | CASSLITSGPYNEQFF | TGCGCCAGCAGCTTGATTACTAGCGGACCCTACAATGAGCAGTTCTTC
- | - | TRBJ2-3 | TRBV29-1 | CSAREYTDTQYF | TGCAGCGCGCGAGAGTATACAGATACGCAGTATTTT
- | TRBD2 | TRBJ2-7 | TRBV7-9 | CASSSSGGHSYEQYF | TGTGCCAGCAGCTCCAGCGGGGGGCACTCCTACGAGCAGTACTTC
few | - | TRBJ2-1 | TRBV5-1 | CASSSAPSWTQYNEQFF | TGCGCCAGCAGCTCGGCCCCAAGTTGGACACAGTACAATGAGCAGTTCTTC
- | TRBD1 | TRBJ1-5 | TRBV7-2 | CASSQGGLGGQPQHF | TGTGCCAGCAGCCAGGGGGGACTCGGCGGTCAGCCCCAGCATTTT
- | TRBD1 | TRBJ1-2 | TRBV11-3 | CASSLGDSGGTF | TGTGCCAGCAGCTTAGGGGATTCAGGGGGAACCTTC
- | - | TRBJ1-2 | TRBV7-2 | CASSLVVGAGGYTF | TGTGCCAGCAGCTTAGTTGTGGGGGCGGGCGGCTACACCTTC
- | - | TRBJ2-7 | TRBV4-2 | CASSQEIGRDSLYEQYF | TGTGCCAGCAGCCAAGAAATAGGGCGGGACTCCTTATACGAGCAGTACTTC
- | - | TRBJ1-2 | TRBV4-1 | CASSQDSLNDAGRTF | TGCGCCAGCAGCCAAGATAGTCTCAACGATGCAGGCAGAACCTTC
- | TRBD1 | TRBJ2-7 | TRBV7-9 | CASSQRDRGLEQYF | TGTGCCAGCAGCCAGCGGGACAGGGGTCTGGAGCAGTACTTC
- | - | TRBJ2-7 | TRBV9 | CASNPGSSDYEQYF | TGTGCCAGCAATCCCGGGAGCTCGGACTACGAGCAGTACTTC
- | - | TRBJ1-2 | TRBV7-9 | CASSSSIANYGYTF | TGTGCCAGCAGCTCGAGTATCGCTAACTATGGCTACACCTTC
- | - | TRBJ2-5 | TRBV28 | CASPPPDRPIWETQYF | TGTGCCAGCCCACCCCCCGACAGACCGATATGGGAGACCCAGTACTTC
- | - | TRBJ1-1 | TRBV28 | CASSYPGNTEAFF | TGTGCCAGCAGTTACCCAGGGAACACTGAAGCTTTCTTT
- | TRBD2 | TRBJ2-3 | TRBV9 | CASSVSGGADTQYF | TGTGCCAGCAGCGTTAGCGGGGGCGCAGATACGCAGTATTTT
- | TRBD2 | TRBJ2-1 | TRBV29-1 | CSVDGSGGMDNEQFF | TGCAGCGTTGACGGTAGCGGGGGGATGGACAATGAGCAGTTCTTC
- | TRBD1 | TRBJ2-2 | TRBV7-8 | CASRSRDRDQAGELFF | TGTGCCAGCAGGTCCCGGGACAGGGATCAAGCCGGGGAGCTGTTTTTT
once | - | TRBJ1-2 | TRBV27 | CASRGEGNYGYTF | TGTGCCAGCAGGGGTGAGGGTAACTATGGCTACACCTTC
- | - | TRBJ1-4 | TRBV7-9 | CASSLAGGGVAEKLFF | TGTGCCAGCAGCCTCGCGGGGGGAGGGGTCGCTGAAAAACTGTTTTTT
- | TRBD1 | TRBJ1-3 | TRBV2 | CASSDWGTETGVYF | TGTGCCAGCAGTGATTGGGGGACCGAAACAGGGGTATATTTT
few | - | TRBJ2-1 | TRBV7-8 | CASSYPGGVQFF | TGTGCCAGCAGCTACCCCGGCGGGGTTCAGTTCTTC
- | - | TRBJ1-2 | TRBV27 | CASSFQQGSGYTF | TGTGCCAGCAGTTTTCAACAGGGCAGTGGCTACACCTTC
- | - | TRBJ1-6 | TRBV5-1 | CASSLSPPTEGYSPLHF | TGCGCCAGCAGCTTGTCACCCCCGACCGAGGGATATTCACCCCTCCACTTT
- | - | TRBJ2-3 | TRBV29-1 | CSVDQPGTDTQYF | TGCAGCGTTGATCAGCCAGGAACAGATACGCAGTATTTT
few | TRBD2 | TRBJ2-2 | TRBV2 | CASSGRGWANTGELFF | TGTGCCAGCAGCGGGAGGGGGTGGGCGAACACCGGGGAGCTGTTTTTT
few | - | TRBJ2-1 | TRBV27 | CASSLRVLDSNEQFF | TGTGCCAGCAGTTTACGGGTACTAGATTCCAATGAGCAGTTCTTC
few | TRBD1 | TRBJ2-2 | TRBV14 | CASSPQGVAAGELFF | TGTGCCAGCAGCCCACAGGGGGTTGCGGCCGGGGAGCTGTTTTTT
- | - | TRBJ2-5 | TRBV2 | CASNSLLSGETQYF | TGTGCCAGCAATAGTCTATTGTCGGGGGAGACCCAGTACTTC
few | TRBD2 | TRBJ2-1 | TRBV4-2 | CASSQERQVAGNEQFF | TGTGCCAGCAGCCAAGAGCGACAGGTAGCGGGGAATGAGCAGTTCTTC
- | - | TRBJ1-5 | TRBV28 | CASSTYGTNGNQPQHF | TGTGCCAGCAGCACATACGGGACAAACGGCAATCAGCCCCAGCATTTT
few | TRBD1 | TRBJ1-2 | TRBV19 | CASSNPQGGDYGYTF | TGTGCCAGTAGTAACCCTCAGGGGGGCGACTATGGCTACACCTTC
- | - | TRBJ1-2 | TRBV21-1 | CASSPPQGVYGYTF | TGTGCCAGCAGCCCCCCCCAGGGGGTATATGGCTACACCTTC
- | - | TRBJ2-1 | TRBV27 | CVSSFSGNPYNEQFF | TGTGTCAGCAGTTTCTCCGGGAACCCCTACAATGAGCAGTTCTTC
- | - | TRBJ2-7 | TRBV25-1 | CASSIPEREGGEQYF | TGTGCCAGCAGTATCCCAGAAAGGGAGGGGGGCGAGCAGTACTTC
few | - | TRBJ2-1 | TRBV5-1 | CATKQGNEQFF | TGCGCCACTAAACAGGGCAATGAGCAGTTCTTC
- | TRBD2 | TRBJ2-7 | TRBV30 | CAWSVQRENSYEQYF | TGTGCCTGGAGTGTGCAGCGGGAGAACTCCTACGAGCAGTACTTC
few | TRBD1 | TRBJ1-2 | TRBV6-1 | CASSEKGQGLYGYTF | TGTGCCAGCAGTGAAAAGGGACAGGGGCTCTATGGCTACACCTTC
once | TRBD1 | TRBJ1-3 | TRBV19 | CASGGQGGSRNTIYF | TGTGCCAGTGGGGGACAGGGAGGTTCCCGAAACACCATATATTTT
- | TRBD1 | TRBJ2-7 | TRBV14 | CASSQIGQGALYEQYF | TGTGCCAGCAGCCAAATAGGGCAGGGGGCCCTATACGAGCAGTACTTC
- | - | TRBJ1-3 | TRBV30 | CAWSVLGQGRNTIYF | TGTGCCTGGAGTGTATTAGGCCAGGGAAGAAACACCATATATTTT
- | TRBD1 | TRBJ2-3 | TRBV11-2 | CASSRGQGPDTQYF | TGTGCCAGCAGCAGAGGACAGGGGCCAGATACGCAGTATTTT
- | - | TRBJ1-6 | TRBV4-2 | CASSQDRTWPSNLHF | TGTGCCAGCAGCCAAGACCGGACATGGCCCTCAAACCTCCACTTT
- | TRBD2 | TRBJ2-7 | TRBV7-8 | CASSLAGGAFEQYF | TGTGCCAGCAGCCTAGCGGGGGGTGCTTTCGAGCAGTACTTC
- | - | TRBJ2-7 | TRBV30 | CAVNGLSYEQYF | TGTGCCGTCAACGGACTCTCCTACGAGCAGTACTTC
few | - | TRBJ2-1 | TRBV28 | CASREGGPYNEQFF | TGTGCCAGCAGGGAAGGAGGGCCCTACAATGAGCAGTTCTTC
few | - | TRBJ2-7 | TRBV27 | CASTFSGGPSYEQYF | TGTGCCAGCACCTTCTCCGGGGGGCCCTCCTACGAGCAGTACTTC
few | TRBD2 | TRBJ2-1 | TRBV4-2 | CASSQLGEGGNEQFF | TGTGCCAGCAGCCAATTGGGGGAGGGTGGAAATGAGCAGTTCTTC
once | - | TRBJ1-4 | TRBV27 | CASSPGKRVNEKLFF | TGTGCCAGCAGCCCCGGAAAGCGAGTGAATGAAAAACTGTTTTTT